This T cell receptor beta chain is from a study of spatial heterogeneity in lung cancer (dated by TCRdb to the late 2010s). Regarding the complete study: Donors were around 71 patients with early-stage, untreated non-small cell lung cancer from the lung TRACERx cohort. Follow-up PBMC samples were sequenced whenever available, with the median time to follow-up being about two years after resection. More beta-chain than alpha-chain transcripts were consistently detected, likely reflecting higher beta-chain transcript abundance. In the raw uncorrected reads, each unique combination of TCR and UMI appeared more than ten times on average. TCR alpha and beta repertoires were quantitatively compared across multiple tumor regions, matched nontumor lung and blood in non-small cell lung cancer. Nonsynonymous mutation counts, determined by whole-exome sequencing of tumor tissue, were related to features of the TCR repertoire. Both alpha and beta chains were TCR-sequenced in about 240 tumor regions, under 80 matched nontumor lung samples and 45 to 60 PBMC samples obtained at surgery.

CDR1 and CDR2 are drawn from the germline V gene (reference sequence): MNHNY, SVGAGI. The CDR3, cysteine through phenylalanine, is 17 amino acids long. Only the CDR3 part of the read is kept: 51 bases, read in frame from the first base. Trimming removed 0 bases from V and 4 bases from J; the gene matches leave 6 bases unexplained. Library preparation used 5' RACE. The data were produced on a NextSeq 500. The TCR library protocol attached a unique molecular identifier to each TCR cDNA molecule to allow correction of PCR and sequencing errors. The authors processed their data as follows. TCR identification, UMI-based error correction and CDR3 extraction were performed with Decombinator tools. Expanded TCRs were defined as those above a frequency of 2 per 1,000, corresponding to the top 1% of the tumor frequency distribution. Each repertoire was subsampled 100 times to 5,000 TCRs, after which Renyi diversity was computed with the R vegan package. To build CDR3 similarity networks, amino acid triplet string-kernel similarity was used, and CDR3s were connected when their pairwise similarity was above 0.82. TCRdb reran the public reads through fastp at Q25 and MiXCR, keeping productive beta chains. Under each unique CDR3 protein, matching rows form one entry showing the most common genes and DNA. V and J calls and clone size were set by TCRdb, not the authors. Counted in this sample were some 16,000 distinct CDR3 sequences; approximately 19% of them appeared once. The ten largest clonotypes hold around 6% of the sample.

Study-wide conclusions, independent of this receptor: Ubiquitous expanded tumor TCRs were found in blood more often at tumor resection than at routine follow-up. Additional single-cell paired TCR alpha and beta sequencing was considered necessary to confirm, at a functional level, the hypothesis that regional TCRs recognize regional mutations. Comparisons of baseline and follow-up blood repertoires included only 14 patients.

Concerning this clonotype: It has no known antigen specificity. One base away there is no much larger clone; base qualities are not given.

The time point label, read with the paper, signifies: blood at routine non-recurrence follow-up after resection. Without any cell sorting, TCR sequencing was performed on whole RNA extracted either from tumor and nontumor lung tissue or from cryopreserved PBMC samples. Only patients for whom sufficient RNA was available from at least two tumor regions were selected for TCR sequencing. This sequence uses TRBV6-6 and TRBJ2-1; 10 nucleotides in the junction match TRBD2. This TCR came from a male donor with early-stage non-small cell lung cancer. The sequencing here drew on PBMCs, taken at follow-up. The nucleotides are TGTGCCAGCAGTTACTCGGGGCTAGCGGGGGTATACAATGAGCAGTTCTTC. Its protein reads: CASSYSGLAGVYNEQFF.